The 21 T cell receptor beta chains reported below all come from one sample, sequenced in a study of cytomegalovirus exposure and HLA in healthy donors. Measured with immunoSEQ multiplex PCR; TCRdb has only the in-frame clones, and not every one. The sample yields about 160,000 clones, 85% seen once. Sequenced material: PBMCs. All receptors come from a man younger than 40 in good health and CMV-seropositive.

This clone was counted a single time. This sequence joins TRBV19 and TRBJ1-4; 7 bases are a match to TRBD1. After removal of 4 bases from V and 5 bases from J, the junction contained 7 bases not matched to a gene. Germline loops: CDR1 LNHDA, CDR2 SQIVND (reference sequence). The CDR3 is 15 residues long. The CDR3 DNA is TGTGCCAGTAGTAAGGGAGGCAGGGGGAATGAAAAACTGTTTTTT. It specifies CASSKGGRGNEKLFF.

The V call is TRBV19, the J call TRBJ2-7; D is possibly TRBD2 (6 bases). This CDR3 is 13 amino acids long. V lost 4 bases to trimming and J lost 7 bases, with 14 bases between them. From germline, CDR1 is LNHDA and CDR2 SQIVND (reference sequence). CDR3 bases: TGTGCCAGTAGTAGGGGGGACCTGAAAGAGCAGTACTTC. It is translated as CASSRGDLKEQYF.

This clone was counted a few times. The genes are TRBV9 and TRBJ1-6, with 8 bases matching TRBD1. Germline values: CDR1 SGDLS, CDR2 YYNGEE. Losses at the gene ends were 0 bases for V and 10 bases for J; bases not matched to a gene: 6. The length of the CDR3 is 15 residues. The CDR3 DNA reads TGTGCCAGCAGCGTAGGGGACAGGAGTAACTCACCCCTCCACTTT. Translation: CASSVGDRSNSPLHF.

The J gene is TRBJ2-7, the V gene TRBV9, with 8 bases matching TRBD1. V shed 0 bases and J 3 bases; nucleotides not matched to a gene: 2. The CDR3 contains 14 residues. CDR1 SGDLS and CDR2 YYNGEE come from the germline V gene. In DNA, the CDR3 is TGTGCCAGCAGCGTAGCCGGGACAGGCTACGAGCAGTACTTC. It encodes CASSVAGTGYEQYF.

The genes are TRBV4-1 and TRBJ2-5, with 11 bases fitting TRBD1. Trimming at V came to 5 bases and at J to 6 bases, leaving 8 bases not matched to a gene. CDR3 length: 15 residues. Germline V gene sequence: CDR1 MGHRA, CDR2 YSYEKL. CDR3 bases: TGCGCCAGCAGCTCCACCGGGACAGGGGGAAAGACCCAGTACTTC. This translates into CASSSTGTGGKTQYF.

The chain has TRBV7-3 and TRBJ2-1; no reliable D call. The CDR3 covers 13 residues. The V gene lost 1 base and the J gene lost 8 bases, with 9 bases spanning the gap. Germline loops: CDR1 SGHTA, CDR2 FQGTGA. In nucleotides, the CDR3 is TGTGCCAGCAGCTTAAATAACGGTGATGAGCAGTTCTTC. Protein: CASSLNNGDEQFF.

This chain joins TRBV11-2 and TRBJ2-7; D might be TRBD2 (6 bases). V was trimmed by 4 bases and J by 0 bases, leaving 10 bases between them. The CDR3 covers 14 residues. Germline V CDR1 and CDR2: SGHAT, FQNNGV. CDR3 in DNA: TGTGCCAGCAGCTCGGGACTCCCCTCCTACGAGCAGTACTTC. This codes for CASSSGLPSYEQYF.

The chain combines TRBV4-1 with TRBJ1-1; D is perhaps TRBD1 (5 bases). The CDR3 sequence is 14 residues long. Germline V lookup: CDR1 MGHRA, CDR2 YSYEKL. Trimming shortened V by 4 bases and J by 5 bases, and 14 bases separated the two germline ends. CDR3 sequence reads: CASSPSGEGTEAFF. The CDR3 region has the DNA TGCGCCAGCAGCCCCTCTGGGGAGGGGACTGAAGCTTTCTTT.

The chain is built from TRBV9 and TRBJ2-5, with 13 bases that match TRBD2. Looked up from germline, CDR1 is SGDLS and CDR2 is YYNGEE. The CDR3 sequence is 17 residues long. J lost 3 bases, V lost 0 bases, and 5 bases had no gene match. The DNA for the CDR3 is TGTGCCAGCAGCGTAGGGACTAGCGGGGGTTCAGAAGAGACCCAGTACTTC. It codes for CASSVGTSGGSEETQYF.

About this clone itself: Distinct nucleotide sequences in the sample also encode this CDR3. This chain uses TRBV6-5 with TRBJ2-6; D possibly corresponds to TRBD1 (5 bases). With 6 bases removed from V and 4 bases from J, the gap between germline ends came to 7 bases. Germline values: CDR1 MNHEY, CDR2 SVGAGI. The CDR3 has 13 amino acids. Written as DNA, the CDR3 is TGTGCCAGCAGCAGGGCCGGGGCCAACGTCCTGACTTTC. Translated: CASSRAGANVLTF.

The CDR3 reads CASSQSLPRGPPYNEQFF. In DNA form, the CDR3 reads TGTGCCAGCAGCCAATCTCTCCCGAGGGGGCCCCCTTACAATGAGCAGTTCTTC. The chain is built from TRBV16 and TRBJ2-1, with 7 bases matching TRBD1. Germline CDR1 reads KGHSY; CDR2 reads FQNENV. This CDR3 spans 18 amino acids. The trim removed 0 bases at V and 4 bases at J, leaving 12 bases unmatched.

J is TRBJ2-6 and V is TRBV7-3; 8 bases line up with TRBD1. CDR1 and CDR2 from the germline V gene are SGHTA and FQGTGA. The length of the CDR3 is 16 residues. V shed 3 bases and J 3 bases; nucleotides not matched to a gene: 4. DNA of the CDR3: TGTGCCAGCAGCTTTCGGACAGGGAATGGGGCCAACGTCCTGACTTTC. It specifies CASSFRTGNGANVLTF.

This clone was recorded a few times. The rearrangement joins TRBV6-5 to TRBJ1-1, with D possibly TRBD1 on 5 matching bases. The ends were cut back, 11 bases at V and 1 base at J, with 14 bases in the middle. Per germline, CDR1 MNHEY and CDR2 SVGAGI. The CDR3 is 13 amino acids. CDR3 region: CAVERGENTEAFF. The CDR3 region has the DNA TGTGCCGTAGAAAGGGGCGAGAACACTGAAGCTTTCTTT.

The genes are TRBV10-2 and TRBJ2-2; TRBD2 might be the D (5 bases). Germline loops: CDR1 WSHSY, CDR2 SAAADI. CDR3 length: 16 amino acids. Deletions cut 2 bases from V and 5 bases from J, with 15 bases between. This chain's CDR3 is CASSEPLLRGTGELFF. CDR3 bases: TGCGCCAGCAGTGAGCCTCTACTTAGAGGGACCGGGGAGCTGTTTTTT.

This chain joins TRBV6-4 and TRBJ2-3, with 9 positions matching TRBD2. With 0 bases clipped from V and 4 bases from J, the junction kept 2 bases outside the gene matches. This CDR3 contains 15 residues. Germline CDR1 reads MRHNA; CDR2 reads SNTAGT. The DNA of the CDR3 is TGTGCCAGCAGTGACTCGCGGGGGGGCCCAGATACGCAGTATTTT. Translating it yields CASSDSRGGPDTQYF.

This rearrangement joins TRBV19 to TRBJ1-2; D is unresolved. The V and J ends lost 5 bases and 3 bases respectively, with 13 bases between them. The germline V gene has CDR1 LNHDA and CDR2 SQIVND (reference sequence). The CDR3 totals 14 residues. The CDR3 bases are TGTGCCAGTAGTGTCCCTCGGTCGTACTATGGCTACACCTTC. Translation: CASSVPRSYYGYTF.

This clone has a single count. The chain recombines TRBV7-2 with TRBJ1-4; TRBD1 might be the D (6 bases). V was clipped by 5 bases and J by 4 bases, with 14 bases between them. The CDR3 sequence is 15 residues long. The germline CDR1 and CDR2 sequences are SGHTA and FQGNSA. The CDR3 spells CASSQEDSRNEKLFF. The CDR3 DNA reads TGTGCCAGCAGCCAAGAGGACAGCCGTAATGAAAAACTGTTTTTT.

The genes are TRBV5-1 and TRBJ2-2, with 8 nucleotides matching TRBD1. The junction had 2 bases not matched to a gene; V was cut back by 0 bases and J by 1 base. Germline assignment: CDR1 SGHRS and CDR2 YFSETQ. The CDR3 has 16 amino acids. CDR3 DNA sequence: TGCGCCAGCAGCTTGGCAGGGACAGGGAACACCGGGGAGCTGTTTTTT. This encodes CASSLAGTGNTGELFF.

The V and J genes are TRBV7-2 and TRBJ2-5, with D perhaps TRBD1 (6 bases). This CDR3 region has 13 residues. The V end was cut by 6 bases, the J end by 2 bases, with 10 bases between. Per germline, CDR1 SGHTA and CDR2 FQGNSA. The DNA of the CDR3 is TGTGCCAGCAGTCGAGACAGGCAAGAGACCCAGTACTTC. Amino acid sequence: CASSRDRQETQYF. Full variable domain (missing parts from reference TRBV7-2 and TRBJ2-5): GAGVSQSPSNKVTEKGKDVELRCDPISGHTALYWYRQSLGQGLEFLIYFQGNSAPDKSGLPSDRFSAERTGGSVSTLTIQRTQQEDSAVYLCASSRDRQETQYFGPGTRLLVL.

This chain connects TRBV11-3 to TRBJ2-3; D is perhaps TRBD2 (5 bases). The CDR3 has 12 amino acids. CDR1 is SGHNT, CDR2 YENEEA, per germline. V was shortened by 4 bases and J by 6 bases, with 8 bases between the two germline ends. The CDR3 DNA follows: TGTGCCAGCAGCTGGACTGAGGATACGCAGTATTTT. Translation: CASSWTEDTQYF.

This chain connects TRBV7-2 to TRBJ1-1; D is perhaps TRBD1 (6 bases). Trimming stripped 5 bases from V and 0 bases from J, with 13 bases between. Germline CDR1 is SGHTA and CDR2 is FQGNSA. CDR3 size: 15 residues. The CDR3 DNA sequence: TGTGCCAGCAGCCGGGACGACAGGCTGAACACTGAAGCTTTCTTT. Encoded protein: CASSRDDRLNTEAFF.